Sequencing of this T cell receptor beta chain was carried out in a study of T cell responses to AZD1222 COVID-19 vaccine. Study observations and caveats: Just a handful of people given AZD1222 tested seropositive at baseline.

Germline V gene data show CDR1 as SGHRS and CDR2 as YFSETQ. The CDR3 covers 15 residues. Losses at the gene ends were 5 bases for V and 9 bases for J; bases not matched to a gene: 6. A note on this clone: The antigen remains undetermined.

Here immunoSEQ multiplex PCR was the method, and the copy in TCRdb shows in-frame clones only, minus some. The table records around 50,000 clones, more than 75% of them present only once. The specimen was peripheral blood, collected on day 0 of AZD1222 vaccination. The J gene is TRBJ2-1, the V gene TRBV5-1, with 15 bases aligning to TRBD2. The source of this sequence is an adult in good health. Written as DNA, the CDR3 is TGCGCCAGCAGACCACCGGGACTAGCGGGGGGTGAGCAGTTCTTC. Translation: CASRPPGLAGGEQFF.